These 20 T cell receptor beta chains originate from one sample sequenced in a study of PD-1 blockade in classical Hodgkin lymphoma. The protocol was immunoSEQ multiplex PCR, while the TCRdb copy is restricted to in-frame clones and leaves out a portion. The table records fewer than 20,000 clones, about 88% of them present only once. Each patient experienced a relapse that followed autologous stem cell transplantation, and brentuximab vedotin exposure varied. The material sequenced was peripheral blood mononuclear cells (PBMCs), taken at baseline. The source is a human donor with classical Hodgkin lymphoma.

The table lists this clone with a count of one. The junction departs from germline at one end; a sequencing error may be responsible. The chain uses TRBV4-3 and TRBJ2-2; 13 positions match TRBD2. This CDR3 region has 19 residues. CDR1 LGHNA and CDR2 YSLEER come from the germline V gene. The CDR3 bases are TGCGCCAGCAGCCGCGGACTAGCGGGGGATACGCGAGCCACCCGGGAGCTGTTTTTT. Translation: CASSRGLAGDTRATRELFF.

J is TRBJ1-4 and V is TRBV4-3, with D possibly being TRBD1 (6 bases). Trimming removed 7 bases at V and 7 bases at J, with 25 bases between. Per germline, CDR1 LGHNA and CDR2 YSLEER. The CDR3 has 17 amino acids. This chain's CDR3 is CASTPSGGGTEGEKLFF. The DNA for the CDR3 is TGCGCCAGCACCCCCAGTGGGGGCGGGACGGAGGGTGAAAAACTGTTTTTT.

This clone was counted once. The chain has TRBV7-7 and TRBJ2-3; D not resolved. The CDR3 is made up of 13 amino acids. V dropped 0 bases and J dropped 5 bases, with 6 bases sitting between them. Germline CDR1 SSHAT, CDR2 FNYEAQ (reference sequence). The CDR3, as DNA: TGTGCCAGCAGCTTAGCCCCAGGAGATACGCAGTATTTT. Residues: CASSLAPGDTQYF.

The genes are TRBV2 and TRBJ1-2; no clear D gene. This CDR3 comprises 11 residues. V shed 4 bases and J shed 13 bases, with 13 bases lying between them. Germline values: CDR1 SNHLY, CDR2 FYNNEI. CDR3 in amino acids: CASSGEVGSTF. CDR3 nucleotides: TGTGCCAGCAGTGGGGAGGTCGGGAGCACCTTC.

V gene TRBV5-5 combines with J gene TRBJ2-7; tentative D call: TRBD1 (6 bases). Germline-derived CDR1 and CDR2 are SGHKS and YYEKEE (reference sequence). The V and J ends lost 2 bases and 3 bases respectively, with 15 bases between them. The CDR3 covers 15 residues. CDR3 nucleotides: TGTGCCAGCAGCTTACAGGGAAATAGGGGCTACGAGCAGTACTTC. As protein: CASSLQGNRGYEQYF.

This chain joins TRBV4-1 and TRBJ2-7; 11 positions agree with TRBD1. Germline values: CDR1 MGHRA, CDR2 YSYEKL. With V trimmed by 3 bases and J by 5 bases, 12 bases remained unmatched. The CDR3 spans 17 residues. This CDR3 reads CASSHPGGVGQGDEQYF. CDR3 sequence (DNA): TGCGCCAGCAGCCACCCCGGGGGAGTGGGACAGGGGGACGAGCAGTACTTC.

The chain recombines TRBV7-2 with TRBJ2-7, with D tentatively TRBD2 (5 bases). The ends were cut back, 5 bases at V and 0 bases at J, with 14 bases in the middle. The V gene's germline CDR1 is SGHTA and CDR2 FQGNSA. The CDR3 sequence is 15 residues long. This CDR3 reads CASSIDPGNSYEQYF. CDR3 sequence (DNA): TGTGCCAGCAGCATTGATCCGGGAAACTCCTACGAGCAGTACTTC.

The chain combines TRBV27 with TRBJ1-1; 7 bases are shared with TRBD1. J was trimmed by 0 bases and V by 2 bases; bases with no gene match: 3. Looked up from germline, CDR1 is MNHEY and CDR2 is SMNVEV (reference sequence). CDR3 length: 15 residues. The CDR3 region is CASSLRGTVNTEAFF. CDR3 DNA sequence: TGTGCCAGCAGTTTACGGGGGACAGTGAACACTGAAGCTTTCTTT.

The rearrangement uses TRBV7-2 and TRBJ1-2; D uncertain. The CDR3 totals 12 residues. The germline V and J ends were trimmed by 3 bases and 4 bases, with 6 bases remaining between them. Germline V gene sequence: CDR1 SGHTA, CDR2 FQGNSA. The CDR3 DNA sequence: TGTGCCAGCAGCTTCGAAGGCTATGGCTACACCTTC. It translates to CASSFEGYGYTF.

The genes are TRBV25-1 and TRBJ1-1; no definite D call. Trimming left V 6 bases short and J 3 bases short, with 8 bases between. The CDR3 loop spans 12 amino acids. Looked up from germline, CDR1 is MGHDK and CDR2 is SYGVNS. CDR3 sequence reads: CASRGVHTEAFF. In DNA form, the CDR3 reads TGTGCCAGCAGGGGCGTCCACACTGAAGCTTTCTTT. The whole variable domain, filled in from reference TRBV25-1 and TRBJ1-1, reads EADIYQTPRYLVIGTGKKITLECSQTMGHDKMYWYQQDPGMELHLIHYSYGVNSTEKGDLSSESTVSRIRTEHFPLTLESARPSHTSQYLCASRGVHTEAFFGQGTRLTVV.

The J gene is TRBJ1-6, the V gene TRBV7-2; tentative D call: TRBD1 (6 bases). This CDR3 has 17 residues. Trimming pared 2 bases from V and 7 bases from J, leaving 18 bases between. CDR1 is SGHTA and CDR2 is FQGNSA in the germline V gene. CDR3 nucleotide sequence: TGTGCCAGCAGCTTAAGAGTGAGTTCGGGGGGCAATTCACCCCTCCACTTT. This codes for CASSLRVSSGGNSPLHF.

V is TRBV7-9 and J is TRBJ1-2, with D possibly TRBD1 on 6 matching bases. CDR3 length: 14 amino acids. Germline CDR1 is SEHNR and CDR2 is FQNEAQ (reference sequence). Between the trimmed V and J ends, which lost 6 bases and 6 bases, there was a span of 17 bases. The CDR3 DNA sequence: TGTGCCAGCAGTTCCCCCGACAGGTTCAATGGCTACACCTTC. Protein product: CASSSPDRFNGYTF.

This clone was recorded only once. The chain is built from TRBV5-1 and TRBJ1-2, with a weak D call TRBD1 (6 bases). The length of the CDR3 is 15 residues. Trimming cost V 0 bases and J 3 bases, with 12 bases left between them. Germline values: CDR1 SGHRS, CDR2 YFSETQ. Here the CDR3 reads CASSLDGRGYYGYTF. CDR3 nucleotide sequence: TGCGCCAGCAGCTTGGATGGGAGGGGGTACTATGGCTACACCTTC.

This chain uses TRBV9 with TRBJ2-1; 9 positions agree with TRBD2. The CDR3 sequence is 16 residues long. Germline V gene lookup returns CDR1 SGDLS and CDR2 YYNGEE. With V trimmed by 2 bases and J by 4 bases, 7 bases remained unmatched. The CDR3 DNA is TGTGCCAGCAGCGTCCCTCAGCGGGGGGAATACAATGAGCAGTTCTTC. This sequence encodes CASSVPQRGEYNEQFF.

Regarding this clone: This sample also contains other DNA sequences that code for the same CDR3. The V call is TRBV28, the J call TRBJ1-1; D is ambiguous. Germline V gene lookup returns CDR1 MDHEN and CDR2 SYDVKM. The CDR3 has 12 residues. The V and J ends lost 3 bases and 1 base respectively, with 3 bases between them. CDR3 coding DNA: TGTGCCAGCAGTTTGCGGAACACTGAAGCTTTCTTT. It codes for CASSLRNTEAFF.

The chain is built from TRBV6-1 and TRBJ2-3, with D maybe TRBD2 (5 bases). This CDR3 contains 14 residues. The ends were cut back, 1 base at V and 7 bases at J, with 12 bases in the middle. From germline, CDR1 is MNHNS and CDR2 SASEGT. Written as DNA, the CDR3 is TGTGCCAGCAGTGAAGGGAGGAGACGAAATACGCAGTATTTT. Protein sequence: CASSEGRRRNTQYF.

CDR3 amino acids: CASSLTNTRLNEKLFF. The CDR3, as DNA: TGTGCCAGCAGCTTAACCAACACCCGCCTTAATGAAAAACTGTTTTTT. V is TRBV5-8 and J is TRBJ1-4; no firm D call. The CDR3 has 16 residues. The ends were cut back, 2 bases at V and 4 bases at J, with 15 bases in the middle. Per germline, CDR1 SGHTS and CDR2 YDEGEE.

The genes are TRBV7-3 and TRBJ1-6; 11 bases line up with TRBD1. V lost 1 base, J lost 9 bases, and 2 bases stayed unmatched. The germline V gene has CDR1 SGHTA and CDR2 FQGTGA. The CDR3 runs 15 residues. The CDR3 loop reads CASSLRDRGSSPLHF. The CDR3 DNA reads TGTGCCAGCAGCTTAAGGGACAGGGGGAGTTCACCCCTCCACTTT.

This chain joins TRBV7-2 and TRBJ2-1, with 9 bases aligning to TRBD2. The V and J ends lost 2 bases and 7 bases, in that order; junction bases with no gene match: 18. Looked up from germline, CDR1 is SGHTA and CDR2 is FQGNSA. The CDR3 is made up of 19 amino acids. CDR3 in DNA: TGTGCCAGCAGCTTACGGGACTGGCGGGGGGGCCGGTTTGGGAATGAGCAGTTCTTC. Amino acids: CASSLRDWRGGRFGNEQFF.

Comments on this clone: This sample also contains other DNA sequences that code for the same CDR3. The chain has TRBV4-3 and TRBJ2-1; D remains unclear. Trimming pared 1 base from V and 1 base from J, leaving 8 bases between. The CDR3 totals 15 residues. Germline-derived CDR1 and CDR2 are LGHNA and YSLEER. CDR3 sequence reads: CASSQVYGSYNEQFF. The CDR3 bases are TGCGCCAGCAGCCAAGTTTACGGATCCTACAATGAGCAGTTCTTC.